One and the same sample provided the 5 T cell receptor beta chains below, sequenced in a study of T cell responses to AZD1222 COVID-19 vaccine. Some clones are missing from TCRdb's copy, which holds only in-frame ones; the method was immunoSEQ multiplex PCR. The sample shows about 150,000 clones, approximately 92% of them seen only once. Sequences were derived from peripheral blood, sampled 28 days after the second AZD1222 dose. Receptor source: an adult who received the AZD1222 COVID-19 vaccine.

The chain recombines TRBV10-1 with TRBJ2-1, with D unclear. CDR1 is WNHNN and CDR2 is SYGVQD in the germline V gene (reference sequence). Deletions cut 4 bases from V and 8 bases from J, with 6 bases between. The CDR3 totals 11 residues. The CDR3 sequence: CASSGAYEQFF. The CDR3, as DNA: TGCGCCAGCAGTGGGGCCTATGAGCAGTTCTTC.

V is TRBV24-1 and J is TRBJ2-1; 10 bases line up with TRBD2. J lost 8 bases, V lost 4 bases, and 7 bases had no gene match. CDR1 and CDR2 (germline): KGHDR, SFDVKD. This CDR3 comprises 15 residues. The CDR3 is CATSDATGTSDEQFF. The CDR3, as DNA: TGTGCCACCAGTGACGCTACCGGGACTAGCGATGAGCAGTTCTTC.

This chain links TRBV5-4 with TRBJ2-3; TRBD2 might be the D (5 bases). Trimming shortened V by 4 bases and J by 6 bases, and 15 bases separated the two germline ends. This CDR3 has 14 amino acids. In germline, CDR1 is SGHNT, CDR2 YYREEE (reference sequence). CDR3 nucleotides: TGTGCCAGCAGCACCGGACTTCTCTCGGATACGCAGTATTTT. Its protein product is CASSTGLLSDTQYF.

The table lists this clone with a count of one. This chain links TRBV20-1 with TRBJ2-4, with 8 bases that match TRBD1. V shed 3 bases, J shed 6 bases, and the junction held 1 base outside the gene matches. The CDR3 covers 12 residues. The germline V gene has CDR1 DFQATT and CDR2 SNEGSKA (reference sequence). CDR3 sequence (DNA): TGCAGTGCTAGTGGACAGGGAAACATTCAGTACTTC. It specifies CSASGQGNIQYF.

A few counts support this clone. The V and J genes are TRBV5-1 and TRBJ2-7; 8 bases match TRBD2. Germline values: CDR1 SGHRS, CDR2 YFSETQ. V gave up 6 bases and J gave up 2 bases; unmatched junction bases: 10. The CDR3 extends over 15 amino acids. CDR3 DNA sequence: TGCGCCAGCACCCCTGGGGGTAGCGGGACCTACGAGCAGTACTTC. Encoded protein: CASTPGGSGTYEQYF.